This T cell receptor (beta chain) was recovered during a study of cytomegalovirus exposure and HLA in healthy donors. Study-wide results and caveats: In vitro, three CMV-associated chains proved specific for CMV antigens.

On this clone: Its specificity is unknown.

The PCR ran on 60 Vbeta and 13 Jbeta primers. Assay: immunoSEQ multiplex PCR; the TCRdb copy retains only in-frame clones and omits some. The data hold around 100,000 clones, with about 78% observed a single time. With 0 bases removed from V and 4 bases from J, the gap between germline ends came to 6 bases. This CDR3 has 13 amino acids. The germline V gene encodes CDR1 MNHEY and CDR2 SVGAGI. The TCR originated in a woman aged 40 to 49 in good health and CMV-seropositive. This chain uses TRBV6-5 with TRBJ1-2; D gene ambiguous. Sequenced sample: PBMCs. CDR3 bases: TGTGCCAGCAGTTACTCGAGTACCTATGGCTACACCTTC. This encodes CASSYSSTYGYTF.